Listed below are T cell receptor beta chains from one sample, sequenced in a study of blood T cell repertoires in COVID-19. Sequencing used immunoSEQ multiplex PCR; TCRdb keeps in-frame clones, though not all of them. This sample has 350,000 or so clones, with around 87% found just once. Sequencing was carried out using peripheral blood. The receptors originated from a man aged 18-30 years with active or convalescent COVID-19. Both conserved end residues are trimmed from each CDR3. Not every row has a clone size; where given, it reads once, few, many or a size class.

V	J	size	length	CDR3
TRBV21-1	TRBJ1-1	.	14	ASSKAEEGANTEAF
TRBV4-3	TRBJ2-1	.	17	ASSQDKIRGLGTYNEQF
TRBV6-4	TRBJ2-3	.	11	ASSDGRENTQY
TRBV18	TRBJ1-2	few	13	ASSPLKDRGIGYT
TRBV5-1	TRBJ2-5	.	12	ASSLFRVQETQY
TRBV19	TRBJ2-7	.	12	ASSADSRFSGQY
TRBV7-9	TRBJ2-3	once	11	ASSLASGDTQY
TRBV4-1	TRBJ2-1	.	13	ASSQGILAVNEQF
TRBV19	TRBJ1-5	.	18	ASSTIPGRVTLIGNQPQH
TRBV28	TRBJ2-7	.	7	AAGVGQY
TRBV7-2	TRBJ1-4	.	12	ASRQDQQTKKLF
TRBV28	TRBJ2-7	.	12	ASSRTSGRREQY
TRBV19	TRBJ2-7	.	12	ASTQTSASYEQY
TRBV5-6	TRBJ2-2	.	14	ASSADRGLGFGELF
TRBV7-9	TRBJ1-3	.	13	ASSLTQSSGNTIY
TRBV5-1	TRBJ2-7	.	12	ASSPSGFTYEQY
TRBV27	TRBJ2-3	.	13	ASSLTSGGTDTQY
TRBV10-3	TRBJ1-2	.	9	AISEGGGYT
TRBV5-6	TRBJ2-7	.	9	ASSHTYEQY
TRBV28	TRBJ1-2	few	15	ASNKPSPARKNYGYT
TRBV6-5	TRBJ2-7	.	12	ASSPSGTGNEQY
TRBV9	TRBJ1-4	.	15	ASSVAGTGEEEEKLF
TRBV12-3/TRBV12-4	TRBJ1-2	.	10	AIKPFVYGYT
TRBV4-1	TRBJ2-5	.	10	ASSQDRETQY
TRBV7-3	TRBJ2-1	.	12	ASSRTSGSNEQF
TRBV29-1	TRBJ1-1	.	12	SVEWGGLNTEAF
TRBV6-5	TRBJ1-5	.	14	ASSYPLQGPGQPQH
TRBV3-1/TRBV3-2	TRBJ1-6	.	10	ASSQFYSPLH
TRBV9	TRBJ2-7	.	14	ASSVEAGARSYEQY
TRBV9	TRBJ2-3	.	11	ASRRGRTDTQY
TRBV28	TRBJ2-7	.	11	ASRGTGAYEQY
TRBV4-1	TRBJ1-2	.	11	ASSQQGLGGYT
TRBV28	TRBJ1-6	once	13	ASSLTGAISSPLH
TRBV6-5	TRBJ1-2	once	13	ASSYSIDRGRGYT
TRBV19	TRBJ2-1	.	10	ASSPTGPEQF
TRBV28	TRBJ2-6	.	13	ASSNQGSGANVLT
TRBV6-6	TRBJ2-7	.	13	ASSSMTGGSYEQY
TRBV7-3	TRBJ1-5	.	14	ASSLYAGQGAGPQH
TRBV27	TRBJ1-6	.	12	ASRDTSYNSPLH
TRBV5-6	TRBJ1-1	.	12	ASSTQGSYTEAF
TRBV7-3	TRBJ1-4	.	14	ASSPGPDRNNEKLF
TRBV6-5	TRBJ2-1	.	13	ASSPGTDFSNEQF
TRBV27	TRBJ2-1	.	17	ASSPSGTSGRVGDNEQF
TRBV27	TRBJ2-1	.	11	ASWTSGHNEQF
TRBV4-3	TRBJ1-1	.	15	ASSQEAAGTMNTEAF
TRBV15	TRBJ1-6	once	14	ATSERQGALDSPLH
TRBV2	TRBJ1-1	.	11	ASQTGEGTEAF
TRBV4-2	TRBJ1-2	.	13	ASSQENSGFYGYT
TRBV30	TRBJ1-2	.	13	AWSVLQGRGYGYT
TRBV14	TRBJ2-3	.	13	ASSQGSTSGDTQY
TRBV19	TRBJ1-2	.	12	ASSTRQGNYGYT
TRBV7-9	TRBJ1-4	.	11	ASSNTAEEKLF
TRBV28	TRBJ1-5	.	14	ASSSGTGNSNQPQH
TRBV10-3	TRBJ2-3	.	13	AISPLAGVSDTQY
TRBV3-1/TRBV3-2	TRBJ1-1	.	10	ASSQGGFLAF